This T cell receptor beta chain was sequenced for a study of glioma-infiltrating T cells. Regarding the study as a whole: Gliomas, especially low-grade, showed above-expected tissue-blood divergence; non-neoplastic patients showed below.

Trimming pared 3 bases from V and 2 bases from J, leaving 7 bases between. This CDR3 contains 13 residues. The iRepertoire nested amplicon-rescue multiplex PCR amplified TCR alpha and beta CDR3s from RNA. In TCRdb, the multiplex PCR reads were re-called with MiXCR into one record per CDR3 protein. The data show some 160,000 distinct CDR3 sequences, roughly 45% seen once. This clonotype was observed many times. Its antigen remains unidentified. The receptor comes from a human donor with low-grade glioma or glioblastoma, undergoing nonglioma brain surgery, or in good health (not recorded which). The chain carries TRBV12-3 or TRBV12-4 and TRBJ1-1, with D unresolved. The specimen was glioma tissue, nonneoplastic brain tissue, or PBMCs (not recorded which). As DNA, the CDR3 is TGTGCCAGCAGTTTCCCGGGTAACACTGAAGCTTTCTTT. Amino acid sequence: CASSFPGNTEAFF.